The clone carrying this T cell receptor (beta chain) was counted between two and nine times. As yet, its antigen is unknown. Germline loops: CDR1 SQVTM, CDR2 ANQGSEA. Trimming left V 5 bases short and J 15 bases short, with 26 bases between. The CDR3 is 14 residues long. The data stem from a study of CD8 T cells in ankylosing spondylitis. Study conclusions and caveats: Among TCR beta sequences, a motif of several highly homologous variants appeared characteristic of ankylosing spondylitis blood. Disease-associated clones were CD8+ and fairly uncommon in peripheral blood.

Each CDR3 protein is one row after TCRdb ran MiXCR on the 5' RACE reads. The sample contains a few hundred thousand distinct CDR3 sequences, around 19% of which appear only once. Sample: blood, either unsorted or a sorted T cell fraction (not recorded which). This TCR came from a male donor with ankylosing spondylitis. The chain recombines TRBV29-1 with TRBJ2-1; D may be TRBD1 (6 bases). Here the CDR3 reads CSVPSPRGPLQLFF. For the CDR3, the DNA is TGCAGCGTTCCTTCTCCCAGGGGACCCCTCCAATTGTTCTTC.